This T cell receptor (beta chain) was identified in a study of T-cell memory formation after mild COVID-19. The CDR3 extends over 12 amino acids. Germline CDR1 MNHEY, CDR2 SVGAGI. V lost 6 bases, J lost 4 bases, and 7 bases lay in between. TCRdb ran MiXCR on the 5' RACE reads and lists one entry per CDR3 protein. The table has about 430,000 distinct CDR3 sequences, roughly 26% seen once. The sample holds a few counts of this clonotype. The receptor was isolated from an adult woman who had mild COVID-19 (a few samples of this study predate the infection). Cell type and time point are not known. The sequenced sample consisted of PBMCs or a T cell subset sorted from them (not recorded which). The genes are TRBV6-5 and TRBJ1-5; no clear D gene. The CDR3 reads CASRGENQPQHF. The CDR3 DNA is TGTGCCAGCAGGGGTGAAAATCAGCCCCAGCATTTT.